The 10 T cell receptor beta chains presented below share a single source sample, sequenced in a study of T cells in tuberculosis listed by TCRdb under 2018. The receptor library was made with the immunoSEQ multiplex PCR assay. Not all clones reach the TCRdb copy of this immuneACCESS table, which keeps in-frame sequences only. Checked studies attribute under half of the gap to unresolved V genes and leave the rest unexplained. The sample table lists over 25,000 clones, about 90% of them with a count of one. Jointly, the top ten make up approximately 6.2% of the sample. Per the publication, the time point label means: new active TB diagnosis, blood taken before or within 7 days of starting treatment. The source material was PBMCs, sampled at tuberculosis diagnosis. The receptors come from an adult with tuberculosis.

CDR3 protein: CASSLRPGPEGVNEQFF. For the CDR3, the DNA is TGTGCCAGCAGTTTAAGGCCGGGTCCCGAAGGAGTCAATGAGCAGTTCTTC. J is TRBJ2-1 and V is TRBV27; no definite D call. Between the trimmed V and J ends, which lost 2 bases and 6 bases, there was a span of 20 bases. The CDR3 sequence is 17 residues long. Per germline, CDR1 MNHEY and CDR2 SMNVEV (reference sequence).

The chain combines TRBV19 with TRBJ1-3; no clear D gene. Trimming removed 7 bases at V and 1 base at J, with 17 bases between. The CDR3 covers 16 residues. Germline CDR1 and CDR2: LNHDA and SQIVND (reference sequence). The CDR3 is CASIIWAHESGNTIYF. DNA for the CDR3: TGTGCCAGTATTATTTGGGCTCATGAATCTGGAAACACCATATATTTT.

The chain is built from TRBV10-3 and TRBJ1-2; maybe TRBD1 (6 bases). The length of the CDR3 is 14 residues. V lost 6 bases, J lost 7 bases, and 18 bases lay in between. Germline V gene data show CDR1 as ENHRY and CDR2 as SYGVKD. This CDR3 is CAIRALGGAGGYTF. CDR3 bases: TGTGCCATCAGGGCCCTGGGGGGGGCAGGTGGCTACACCTTC.

This clone was seen a handful of times. The rearrangement links TRBV28 to TRBJ1-1; TRBD1 aligns across 7 bases. CDR1 is MDHEN and CDR2 is SYDVKM in the germline V gene. This CDR3 has 14 amino acids. Unmatched junction bases numbered 9, after V lost 5 bases and J lost 6 bases. CDR3: CASSLRGYDAEAFF. Here the CDR3 DNA reads TGTGCCAGCAGTCTCAGGGGGTACGACGCTGAAGCTTTCTTT.

This clone occurred once. The rearrangement joins TRBV6-5 to TRBJ2-7; maybe TRBD2 (7 bases). Germline V lookup: CDR1 MNHEY, CDR2 SVGAGI. V lost 11 bases and J 3 bases, leaving 14 bases between the germline ends. The CDR3 contains 12 residues. The DNA of the CDR3 is TGTGCCGTTACAGGGACTATCTACGAGCAGTACTTC. Its translation: CAVTGTIYEQYF.

The chain carries TRBV28 and TRBJ2-7; D might be TRBD2 (6 bases). Germline CDR1 and CDR2: MDHEN and SYDVKM. The CDR3 length is 13 residues. V lost 5 bases and J lost 3, with 11 bases in between. Here the CDR3 DNA reads TGTGCCAGCAGTCCCCGGAGGGGCTACGAGCAGTACTTC. The encoded protein is CASSPRRGYEQYF. Drawing the rest from reference TRBV28 and TRBJ2-7, the complete variable domain is DVKVTQSSRYLVKRTGEKVFLECVQDMDHENMFWYRQDPGLGLRLIYFSYDVKMKEKGDIPEGYSVSREKKERFSLILESASTNQTSMYLCASSPRRGYEQYFGPGTRLTVT.

This chain links TRBV4-2 with TRBJ1-2; TRBD1 is a possible D gene (6 bases). The CDR3 covers 16 residues. Germline CDR1 LGHNA, CDR2 YNFKEQ. The V end was cut by 1 base, the J end by 5 bases, with 17 bases between. CDR3 nucleotides: TGTGCCAGCAGCCAAGGGGGGGGCAGGACTGGGTATGGCTACACCTTC. Translating gives CASSQGGGRTGYGYTF.

V usage is TRBV5-1 and J usage is TRBJ1-5; D is perhaps TRBD1 (5 bases). Germline V lookup: CDR1 SGHRS, CDR2 YFSETQ. This CDR3 spans 15 amino acids. Trimming removed 2 bases from V and 3 bases from J, with 12 bases in between. CDR3 region: CASSLAGGFNQPQHF. The DNA for the CDR3 is TGCGCCAGCAGCTTAGCTGGGGGGTTCAATCAGCCCCAGCATTTT.

This rearrangement joins TRBV4-2 to TRBJ2-3, with 8 positions matching TRBD2. Germline CDR1 LGHNA, CDR2 YNFKEQ. V shed 2 bases and J 4 bases; nucleotides not matched to a gene: 14. The CDR3 consists of 18 residues. This CDR3 is CASSQILTGTRGADTQYF. CDR3 in DNA: TGTGCCAGCAGCCAAATATTGACCGGGACTAGGGGGGCAGATACGCAGTATTTT.

The chain carries TRBV6-7 and TRBJ2-7; 9 nucleotides align to TRBD1. TRBV6-7 is an ORF, and what it does is uncertain. This CDR3 comprises 15 residues. Trimming at V came to 10 bases and at J to 3 bases, leaving 13 bases not matched to a gene. The CDR3 region is CATPRRDRDNYEQYF. In DNA form, the CDR3 reads TGTGCCACCCCCCGACGGGACAGGGACAACTACGAGCAGTACTTC.